This T cell receptor (beta chain) was recovered during a study of cytomegalovirus exposure and HLA in healthy donors. Germline V CDR1 and CDR2: SGHAT, FQNNGV. Trimming stripped 1 base from V and 2 bases from J, with 11 bases between. CDR3 length equals 15 residues. Primers for the PCR totalled 60 Vbeta and 13 Jbeta. Here immunoSEQ multiplex PCR was the method, and the copy in TCRdb shows in-frame clones only, minus some. The sample has more than 85,000 clones; roughly four fifths are singletons. This rearrangement joins TRBV11-2 to TRBJ1-2; D gene uncertain. The source material was PBMCs. This receptor was obtained from a female donor in good health and CMV-seronegative. The CDR3 DNA is TGTGCCAGCAGCTTAGTAGCCCGAGGAAACTATGGCTACACCTTC. Its protein is CASSLVARGNYGYTF.